What follows are 8 T cell receptor beta chains derived from one specimen sequenced in a study of cytomegalovirus exposure and HLA in healthy donors. This PCR relied on a set of 60 Vbeta primers and 13 Jbeta primers. Clones were sequenced by immunoSEQ multiplex PCR, and TCRdb holds only the in-frame ones, with some missing. The table lists about 190,000 clones, 80% to 85% of them singletons. The sample was PBMCs. The origin of the receptors is a woman younger than 30 in good health and CMV-seronegative.

J is TRBJ2-1 and V is TRBV6-5, with D possibly matching TRBD1 (6 bases). The V gene lost 8 bases and the J gene lost 7 bases, with 15 bases spanning the gap. This CDR3 is 13 amino acids long. The V gene's germline CDR1 is MNHEY and CDR2 SVGAGI. The CDR3 DNA sequence: TGTGCCAGCGGAATTACAGGGCAGAATGAGCAGTTCTTC. This encodes CASGITGQNEQFF.

The gene calls are TRBV29-1 and TRBJ1-2, with 7 bases aligning to TRBD1. The CDR3 covers 12 residues. V was clipped by 6 bases and J by 6 bases; unmatched bases: 7. The germline V gene has CDR1 SQVTM and CDR2 ANQGSEA. Here the CDR3 reads CSVPTGFDGYTF. For the CDR3, the DNA is TGCAGCGTCCCGACAGGGTTTGATGGCTACACCTTC.

Only a few counts were recorded for this clone. The chain links TRBV4-1 to TRBJ1-5, with a tentative D call TRBD1 (6 bases). V was clipped by 4 bases and J by 7 bases, with 20 bases between them. This CDR3 has 16 amino acids. Looked up from germline, CDR1 is MGHRA and CDR2 is YSYEKL. The CDR3 here is CASSLEIDRINQPQHF. Written as DNA, the CDR3 is TGCGCCAGCAGCCTCGAAATAGACAGGATCAACCAGCCCCAGCATTTT.

In this sample, this clone turned up once. The genes are TRBV11-1 and TRBJ2-7; TRBD1 matches at 7 bases. The V and J ends lost 5 bases and 3 bases, in that order; junction bases with no gene match: 10. CDR1 is SGHAT and CDR2 is FQDESV in the germline V gene (reference sequence). CDR3 length: 15 amino acids. CDR3 in DNA: TGTGCCAGCAGCCTTGGGGCAGGGGGTTTCTACGAGCAGTACTTC. Protein: CASSLGAGGFYEQYF. Drawing the rest from reference TRBV11-1 and TRBJ2-7, the complete variable domain is EAEVAQSPRYKITEKSQAVAFWCDPISGHATLYWYRQILGQGPELLVQFQDESVVDDSQLPKDRFSAERLKGVDSTLKIQPAELGDSAMYLCASSLGAGGFYEQYFGPGTRLTVT.

The chain combines TRBV7-6 with TRBJ1-6, with D uncertain. There are 13 residues in the CDR3. Trimming cost V 1 base and J 12 bases, with 10 bases left between them. Germline loops: CDR1 SGHVS, CDR2 FNYEAQ. CDR3 protein: CASSLDTTLPLHF. Written as DNA, the CDR3 is TGTGCCAGCAGCTTAGATACGACTCTACCCCTCCACTTT.

The V and J genes are TRBV6-1 and TRBJ2-1; D is uncertain. V was trimmed by 1 base and J by 9 bases, leaving 10 bases between them. From germline, CDR1 is MNHNS and CDR2 SASEGT. This CDR3 is 13 amino acids long. CDR3 nucleotide sequence: TGTGCCAGCAGTGAAGTGACTCGCGTTGAGCAGTTCTTC. It specifies CASSEVTRVEQFF.

The chain carries TRBV2 and TRBJ2-5, with a tentative D call TRBD2 (6 bases). This CDR3 spans 13 amino acids. Germline V gene lookup returns CDR1 SNHLY and CDR2 FYNNEI. Deletions cut 4 bases from V and 1 base from J, with 7 bases between. The DNA of the CDR3 is TGTGCCAGCAGTGGGGACTCCCAAGAGACCCAGTACTTC. The encoded protein is CASSGDSQETQYF.

The rearrangement links TRBV5-5 to TRBJ1-1; D is uncertain. CDR1 and CDR2 from the germline V gene are SGHKS and YYEKEE (reference sequence). CDR3 length: 14 residues. V shed 4 bases and J shed 1 base, with 11 bases lying between them. For the CDR3, the DNA is TGTGCCAGCAGCGAGGATACCGGGAACACTGAAGCTTTCTTT. It translates to CASSEDTGNTEAFF.